The clone carrying this T cell receptor (beta chain) was seen repeatedly, ten times or more. J was trimmed by 2 bases and V by 6 bases; bases with no gene match: 7. The CDR3 runs 15 residues. Amplified material comprised TCR beta CDR3 regions derived from RNA transcripts. An initial RT-PCR round employing HTBI primers preceded a second-round multiplex PCR. TCRdb ran MiXCR on the multiplex PCR reads and lists one entry per CDR3 protein. Of a few hundred thousand distinct CDR3 sequences in the sample, about 15% were seen once. This record belongs to a study of Graves' ophthalmopathy and Graves' hyperthyroidism.

Sequencing was performed on peripheral blood. This chain connects TRBV12-3 or TRBV12-4 to TRBJ1-5; the match to TRBD1 covers 7 bases. The source is an adult woman with stable Graves' hyperthyroidism. The CDR3 region is CASRPQGMGNQPQHF. DNA for the CDR3: TGTGCCAGCAGACCACAGGGGATGGGCAATCAGCCCCAGCATTTT.